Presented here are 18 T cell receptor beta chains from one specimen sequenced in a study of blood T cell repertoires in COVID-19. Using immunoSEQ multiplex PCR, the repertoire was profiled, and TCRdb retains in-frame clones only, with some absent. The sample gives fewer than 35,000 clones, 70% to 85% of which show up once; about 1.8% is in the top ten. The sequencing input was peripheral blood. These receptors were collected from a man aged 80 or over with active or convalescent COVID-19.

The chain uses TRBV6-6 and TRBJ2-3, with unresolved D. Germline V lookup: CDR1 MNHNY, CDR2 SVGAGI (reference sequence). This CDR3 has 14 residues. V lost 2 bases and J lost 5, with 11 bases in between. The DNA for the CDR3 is TGTGCCAGCAGTTACCAGAGCGTTGGAGATACGCAGTATTTT. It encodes CASSYQSVGDTQYF.

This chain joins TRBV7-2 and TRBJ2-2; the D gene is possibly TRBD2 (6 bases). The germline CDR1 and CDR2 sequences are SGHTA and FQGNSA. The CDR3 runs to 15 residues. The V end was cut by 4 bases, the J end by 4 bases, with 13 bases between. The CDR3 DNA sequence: TGTGCCAGCAGCTCCCTTGGGGGAGGCACCGGGGAGCTGTTTTTT. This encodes CASSSLGGGTGELFF.

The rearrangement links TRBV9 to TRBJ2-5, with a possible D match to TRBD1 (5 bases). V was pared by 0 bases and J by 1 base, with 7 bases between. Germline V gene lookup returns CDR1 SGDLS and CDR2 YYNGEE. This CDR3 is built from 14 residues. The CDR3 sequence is CASSVGTTQETQYF. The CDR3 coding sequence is TGTGCCAGCAGCGTAGGGACAACCCAAGAGACCCAGTACTTC.

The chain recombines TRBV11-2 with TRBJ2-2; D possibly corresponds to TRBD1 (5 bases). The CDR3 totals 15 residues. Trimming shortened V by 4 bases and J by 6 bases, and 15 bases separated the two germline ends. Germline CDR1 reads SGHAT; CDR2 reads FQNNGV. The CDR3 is CASSYRTRVAGELFF. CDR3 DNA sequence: TGTGCCAGCAGCTACCGGACACGGGTGGCCGGGGAGCTGTTTTTT.

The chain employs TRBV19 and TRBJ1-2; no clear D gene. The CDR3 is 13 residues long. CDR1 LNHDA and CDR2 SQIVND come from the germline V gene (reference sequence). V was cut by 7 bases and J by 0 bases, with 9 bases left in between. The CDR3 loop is CASTPGSNYGYTF. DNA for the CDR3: TGTGCCAGTACTCCGGGATCTAACTATGGCTACACCTTC. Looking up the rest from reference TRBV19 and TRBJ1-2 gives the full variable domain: DGGITQSPKYLFRKEGQNVTLSCEQNLNHDAMYWYRQDPGQGLRLIYYSQIVNDFQKGDIAEGYSVSREKKESFPLTVTSAQKNPTAFYLCASTPGSNYGYTFGSGTRLTVV.

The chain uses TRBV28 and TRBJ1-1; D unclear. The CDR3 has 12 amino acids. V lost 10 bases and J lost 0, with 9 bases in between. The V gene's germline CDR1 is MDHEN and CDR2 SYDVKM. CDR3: CATVQVNTEAFF. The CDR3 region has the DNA TGTGCCACAGTGCAGGTGAACACTGAAGCTTTCTTT.

The CDR3: CASSAPPGQGAYGYTF. The DNA for the CDR3 is TGTGCCAGCAGTGCCCCCCCGGGACAGGGGGCCTATGGCTACACCTTC. This chain uses TRBV25-1 with TRBJ1-2; 12 bases are shared with TRBD1. The germline V gene has CDR1 MGHDK and CDR2 SYGVNS. V shed 4 bases and J 4 bases; nucleotides not matched to a gene: 7. The CDR3 is 16 amino acids.

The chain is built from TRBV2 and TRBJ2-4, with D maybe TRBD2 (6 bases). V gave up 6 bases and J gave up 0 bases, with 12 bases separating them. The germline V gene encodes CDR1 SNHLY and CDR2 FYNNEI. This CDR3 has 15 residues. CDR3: CASRSSDLAKNIQYF. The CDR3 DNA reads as TGTGCCAGCAGGTCTAGCGATCTAGCCAAAAACATTCAGTACTTC.

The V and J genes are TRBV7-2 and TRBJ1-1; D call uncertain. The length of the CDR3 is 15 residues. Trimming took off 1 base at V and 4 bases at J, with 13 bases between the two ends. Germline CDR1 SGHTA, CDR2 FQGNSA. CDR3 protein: CASSLEGRAGTEAFF. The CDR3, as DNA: TGTGCCAGCAGCTTAGAAGGGCGGGCGGGCACTGAAGCTTTCTTT.

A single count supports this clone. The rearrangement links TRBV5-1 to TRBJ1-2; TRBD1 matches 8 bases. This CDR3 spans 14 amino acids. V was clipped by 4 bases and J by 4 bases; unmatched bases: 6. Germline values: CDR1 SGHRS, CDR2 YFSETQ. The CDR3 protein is CASSPGQGLYGYTF. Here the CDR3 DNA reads TGCGCCAGCAGCCCAGGACAGGGCCTCTATGGCTACACCTTC.

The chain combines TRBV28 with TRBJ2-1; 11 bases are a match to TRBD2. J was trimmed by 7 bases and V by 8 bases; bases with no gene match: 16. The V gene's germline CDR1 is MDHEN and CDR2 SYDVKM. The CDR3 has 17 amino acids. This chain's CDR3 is CASPPSRSGRARNEQFF. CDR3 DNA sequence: TGTGCCAGCCCCCCATCCCGTAGCGGGAGGGCCAGAAATGAGCAGTTCTTC.

DNA of the CDR3: TGCACCAGCAGCCCGAGGCCCGTCTCCTACGAGCAGTACTTC. It codes for CTSSPRPVSYEQYF. This sequence joins TRBV1 and TRBJ2-7; TRBD2, the D gene given by the table, was not confirmed from the DNA. TRBV1 is marked as a pseudogene. This CDR3 is built from 14 residues.

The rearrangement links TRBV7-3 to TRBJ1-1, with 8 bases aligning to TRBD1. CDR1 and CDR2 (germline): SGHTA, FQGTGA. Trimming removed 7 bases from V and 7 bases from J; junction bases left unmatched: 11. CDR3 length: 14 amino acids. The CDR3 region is CASKAAGGSIEAFF. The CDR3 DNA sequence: TGTGCCAGCAAAGCGGCAGGGGGCTCAATTGAAGCTTTCTTT.

The CDR3: CASSATATNEKLFF. CDR3 nucleotide sequence: TGTGCCAGCAGTGCGACAGCAACTAATGAAAAACTGTTTTTT. V usage is TRBV6-4 and J usage is TRBJ1-4; D might be TRBD1 (5 bases). From germline, CDR1 is MRHNA and CDR2 SNTAGT. Trimming stripped 4 bases from V and 0 bases from J, with 6 bases between. The CDR3 extends over 14 amino acids.

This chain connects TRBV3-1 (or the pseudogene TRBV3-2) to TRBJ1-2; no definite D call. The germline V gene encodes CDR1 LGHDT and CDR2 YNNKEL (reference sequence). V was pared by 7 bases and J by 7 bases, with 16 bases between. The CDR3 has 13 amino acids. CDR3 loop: CASTSSSFSGYTF. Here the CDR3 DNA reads TGTGCCAGCACAAGTTCGAGCTTTAGTGGCTACACCTTC.

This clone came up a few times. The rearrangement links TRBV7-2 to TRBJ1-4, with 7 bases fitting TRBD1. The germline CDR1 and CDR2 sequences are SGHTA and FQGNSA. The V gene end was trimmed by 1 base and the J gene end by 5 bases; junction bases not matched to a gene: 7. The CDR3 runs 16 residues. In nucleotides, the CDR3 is TGTGCCAGCAGCTTAGTGTGGGGGACAGAAAATGAAAAACTGTTTTTT. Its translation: CASSLVWGTENEKLFF.

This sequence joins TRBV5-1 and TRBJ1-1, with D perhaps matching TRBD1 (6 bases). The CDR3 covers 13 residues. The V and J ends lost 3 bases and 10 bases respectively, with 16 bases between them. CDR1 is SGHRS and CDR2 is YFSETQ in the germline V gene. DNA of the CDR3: TGCGCCAGCAGCTCCACAGGGCGTTGGGGAGCTTTCTTT. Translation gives CASSSTGRWGAFF. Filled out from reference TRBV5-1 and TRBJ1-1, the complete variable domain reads KAGVTQTPRYLIKTRGQQVTLSCSPISGHRSVSWYQQTPGQGLQFLFEYFSETQRNKGNFPGRFSGRQFSNSRSEMNVSTLELGDSALYLCASSSTGRWGAFFGQGTRLTVV.

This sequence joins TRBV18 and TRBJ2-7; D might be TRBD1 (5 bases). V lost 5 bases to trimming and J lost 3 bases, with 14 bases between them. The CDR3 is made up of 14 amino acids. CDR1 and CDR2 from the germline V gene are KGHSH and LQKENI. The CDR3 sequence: CASSDPGHVYEQYF. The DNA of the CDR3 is TGTGCCAGCTCAGACCCAGGGCACGTCTACGAGCAGTACTTC.